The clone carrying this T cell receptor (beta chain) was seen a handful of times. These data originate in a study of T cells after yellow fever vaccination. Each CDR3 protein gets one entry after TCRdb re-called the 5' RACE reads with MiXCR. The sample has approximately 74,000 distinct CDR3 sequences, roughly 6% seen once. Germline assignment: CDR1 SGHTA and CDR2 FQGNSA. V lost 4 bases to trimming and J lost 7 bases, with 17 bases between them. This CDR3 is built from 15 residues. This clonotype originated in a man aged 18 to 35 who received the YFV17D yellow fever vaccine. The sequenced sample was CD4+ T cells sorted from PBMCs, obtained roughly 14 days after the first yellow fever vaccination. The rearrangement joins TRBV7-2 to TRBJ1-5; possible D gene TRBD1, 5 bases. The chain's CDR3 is CASSSLTAGRQPQHF. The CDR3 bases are TGTGCCAGCAGCTCGCTGACAGCGGGTCGGCAGCCCCAGCATTTT. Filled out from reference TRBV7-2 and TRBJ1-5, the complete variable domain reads GAGVSQSPSNKVTEKGKDVELRCDPISGHTALYWYRQSLGQGLEFLIYFQGNSAPDKSGLPSDRFSAERTGGSVSTLTIQRTQQEDSAVYLCASSSLTAGRQPQHFGDGTRLSIL.